The clone carrying this T cell receptor (beta chain) was observed a few times. Its antigen is still unknown. The record originates from a study of regulatory T cells in long-lasting Graves disease. Stated time point: newly diagnosed GD, antithyroid drugs for less than 3 months. RNA from PBMCs was the source of the TCR library. In this cohort, patients came from an endocrinology department located in Xi'an, China. Construction of the TCR beta libraries employed iRepertoire HTBI primers in conjunction with Arm-PCR of CDR3 regions. TCRdb reanalysed the multiplex PCR reads using MiXCR and keeps one entry per CDR3 protein. This table has approximately 400,000 distinct CDR3 sequences, under 15% appearing once. General study points: Analysis covered peripheral blood alone, not thyroid tissue.

A further study also used this sample, focusing on T cells in Graves' hyperthyroidism and ophthalmopathy. That study adds: It was considered stable Graves' hyperthyroidism when ophthalmopathy did not progress within 18 months.

This receptor was identified in a woman aged 25 to 39 with Graves disease. Specimen: peripheral blood mononuclear cells (PBMCs), collected at new diagnosis, from a patient treated with antithyroid drugs.

The CDR3 sequence: CASSETSGSWGGEQYF. CDR3 coding DNA: TGCGCCAGCAGTGAGACTAGCGGGAGTTGGGGTGGCGAGCAGTACTTC. This rearrangement joins TRBV10-2 to TRBJ2-7; 11 bases line up with TRBD2. The V gene's germline CDR1 is WSHSY and CDR2 SAAADI. The CDR3 extends over 16 amino acids. The J segment lost 6 bases and the V segment lost 2 bases, leaving 9 bases of the junction unmatched.